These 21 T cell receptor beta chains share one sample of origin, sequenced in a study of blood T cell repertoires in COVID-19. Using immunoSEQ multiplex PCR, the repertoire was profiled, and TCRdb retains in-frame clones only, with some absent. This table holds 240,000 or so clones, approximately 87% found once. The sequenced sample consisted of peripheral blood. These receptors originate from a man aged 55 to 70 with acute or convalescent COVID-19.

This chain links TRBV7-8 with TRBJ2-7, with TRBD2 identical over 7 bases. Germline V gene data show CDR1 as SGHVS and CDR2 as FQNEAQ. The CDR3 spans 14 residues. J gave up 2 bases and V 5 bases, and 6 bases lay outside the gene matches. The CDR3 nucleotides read TGTGCCAGCAGCCCTGGACTAGTACCCTACGAGCAGTACTTC. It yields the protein CASSPGLVPYEQYF.

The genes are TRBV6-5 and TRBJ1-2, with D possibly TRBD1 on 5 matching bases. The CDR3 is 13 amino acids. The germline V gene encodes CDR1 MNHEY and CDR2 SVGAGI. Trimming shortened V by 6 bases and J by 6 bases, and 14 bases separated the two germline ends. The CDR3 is CASRSTGTHGYTF. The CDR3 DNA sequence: TGTGCCAGCAGATCCACCGGGACTCATGGCTACACCTTC.

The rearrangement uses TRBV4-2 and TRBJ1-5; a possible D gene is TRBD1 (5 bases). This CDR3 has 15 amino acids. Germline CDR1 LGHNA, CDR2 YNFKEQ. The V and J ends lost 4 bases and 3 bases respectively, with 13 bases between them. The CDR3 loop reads CASSPYGGPNQPQHF. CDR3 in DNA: TGTGCCAGCAGCCCTTACGGGGGTCCCAATCAGCCCCAGCATTTT.

The CDR3 reads CASSLALSGRGSSYNEQFF. The DNA for the CDR3 is TGTGCCAGCAGCTTAGCCCTTAGCGGGAGGGGGAGCTCCTACAATGAGCAGTTCTTC. The chain is built from TRBV7-9 and TRBJ2-1; 11 nucleotides line up with TRBD2. The CDR3 consists of 19 residues. V lost 0 bases to trimming and J lost 0 bases; unmatched junction nucleotides: 7. Germline V lookup: CDR1 SEHNR, CDR2 FQNEAQ (reference sequence).

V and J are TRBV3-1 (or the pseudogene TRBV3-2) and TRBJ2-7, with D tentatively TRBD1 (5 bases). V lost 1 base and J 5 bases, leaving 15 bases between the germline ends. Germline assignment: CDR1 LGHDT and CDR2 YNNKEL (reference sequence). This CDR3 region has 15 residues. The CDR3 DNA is TGTGCCAGCAGCCAAGTTCGCTCCTGGGGCCACGAGCAGTACTTC. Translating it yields CASSQVRSWGHEQYF.

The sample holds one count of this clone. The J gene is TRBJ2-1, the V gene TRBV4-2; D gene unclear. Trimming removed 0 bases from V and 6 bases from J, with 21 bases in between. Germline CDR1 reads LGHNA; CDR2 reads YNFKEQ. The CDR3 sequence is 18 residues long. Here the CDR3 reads CASSQDSPSPTLANEQFF. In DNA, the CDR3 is TGTGCCAGCAGCCAAGATAGCCCGAGTCCAACCCTGGCCAATGAGCAGTTCTTC.

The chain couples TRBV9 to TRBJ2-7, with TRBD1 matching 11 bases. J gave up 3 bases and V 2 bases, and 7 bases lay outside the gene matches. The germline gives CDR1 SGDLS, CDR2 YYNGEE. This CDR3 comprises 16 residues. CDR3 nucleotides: TGTGCCAGCAGCGTCTCCGGAGGGACAGGGGGCTACGAGCAGTACTTC. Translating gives CASSVSGGTGGYEQYF.

Here the CDR3 reads CASSPGTRGQNTGELFF. The CDR3 DNA reads TGTGCCAGCTCACCAGGGACTAGGGGACAGAACACCGGGGAGCTGTTTTTT. This chain links TRBV18 with TRBJ2-2; 8 nucleotides agree with TRBD2. Germline V gene sequence: CDR1 KGHSH, CDR2 LQKENI. The V and J ends lost 2 bases and 1 base, in that order; junction bases with no gene match: 6. The CDR3 runs 17 residues.

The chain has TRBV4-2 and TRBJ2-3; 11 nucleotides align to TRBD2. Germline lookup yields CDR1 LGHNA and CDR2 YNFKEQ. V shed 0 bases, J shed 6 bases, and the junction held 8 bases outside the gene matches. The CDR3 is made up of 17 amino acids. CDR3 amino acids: CASSQDPGLAERDTQYF. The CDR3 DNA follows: TGTGCCAGCAGCCAAGATCCGGGACTAGCGGAAAGGGATACGCAGTATTTT.

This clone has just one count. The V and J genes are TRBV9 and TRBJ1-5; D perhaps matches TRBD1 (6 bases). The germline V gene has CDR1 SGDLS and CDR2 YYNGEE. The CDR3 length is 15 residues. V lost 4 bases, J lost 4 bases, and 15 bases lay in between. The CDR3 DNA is TGTGCCAGCAGCCAAGGGGGGGCACGGAATCAGCCCCAGCATTTT. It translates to CASSQGGARNQPQHF.

DNA of the CDR3: TGTGCCAGTACCCCCCGGACAGGGGCTGCGGTCACTGAAGCTTTCTTT. Amino acid sequence: CASTPRTGAAVTEAFF. This chain joins TRBV19 and TRBJ1-1, with TRBD1 identical over 9 bases. The CDR3 is made up of 16 amino acids. Per the germline V gene, CDR1 is LNHDA and CDR2 is SQIVND (reference sequence). The J segment lost 4 bases and the V segment lost 7 bases, leaving 13 bases of the junction unmatched.

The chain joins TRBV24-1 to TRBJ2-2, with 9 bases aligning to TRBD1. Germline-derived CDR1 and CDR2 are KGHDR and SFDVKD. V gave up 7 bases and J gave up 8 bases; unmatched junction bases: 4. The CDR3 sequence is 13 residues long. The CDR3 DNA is TGTGCCACCAGGGGACAGGGATCGGGGGAGCTGTTTTTT. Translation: CATRGQGSGELFF.

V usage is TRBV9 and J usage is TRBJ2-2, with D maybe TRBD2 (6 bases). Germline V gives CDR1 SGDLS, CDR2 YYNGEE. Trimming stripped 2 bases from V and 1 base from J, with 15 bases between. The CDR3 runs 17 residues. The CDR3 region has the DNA TGTGCCAGCAGCGTTAATCCCCTTAGCGGGAACACCGGGGAGCTGTTTTTT. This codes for CASSVNPLSGNTGELFF.

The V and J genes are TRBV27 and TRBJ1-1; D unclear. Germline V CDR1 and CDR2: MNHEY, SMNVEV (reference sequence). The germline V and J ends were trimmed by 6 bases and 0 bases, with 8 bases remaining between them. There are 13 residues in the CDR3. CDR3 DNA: TGTGCCAGCAGGCAGGTTATGAACACTGAAGCTTTCTTT. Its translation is CASRQVMNTEAFF.

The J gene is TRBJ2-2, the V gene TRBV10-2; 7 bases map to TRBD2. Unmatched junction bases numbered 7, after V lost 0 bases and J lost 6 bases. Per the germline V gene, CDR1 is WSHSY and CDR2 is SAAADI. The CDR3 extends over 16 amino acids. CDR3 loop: CASSESGGRGPGELFF. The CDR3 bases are TGCGCCAGCAGTGAGTCGGGGGGGAGGGGCCCCGGGGAGCTGTTTTTT.

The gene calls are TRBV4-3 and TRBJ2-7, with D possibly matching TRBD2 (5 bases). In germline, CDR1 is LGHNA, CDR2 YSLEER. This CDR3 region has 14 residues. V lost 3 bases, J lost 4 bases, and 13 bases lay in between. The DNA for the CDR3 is TGCGCCAGCAGCCAGCGGGCCGGGTTGTACGAGCAGTACTTC. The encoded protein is CASSQRAGLYEQYF.

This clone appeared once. In DNA form, the CDR3 reads TGTGCCAGTAGTTCGAGGTTCGGGAGTGGGGCCTACAATGAGCAGTTCTTC. This translates into CASSSRFGSGAYNEQFF. This chain links TRBV19 with TRBJ2-1, with D perhaps matching TRBD2 (6 bases). Germline CDR1 reads LNHDA; CDR2 reads SQIVND (reference sequence). CDR3 length: 17 residues. V was clipped by 5 bases and J by 2 bases, with 19 bases between them. The whole variable domain, filled in from reference TRBV19 and TRBJ2-1, reads DGGITQSPKYLFRKEGQNVTLSCEQNLNHDAMYWYRQDPGQGLRLIYYSQIVNDFQKGDIAEGYSVSREKKESFPLTVTSAQKNPTAFYLCASSSRFGSGAYNEQFFGPGTRLTVL.

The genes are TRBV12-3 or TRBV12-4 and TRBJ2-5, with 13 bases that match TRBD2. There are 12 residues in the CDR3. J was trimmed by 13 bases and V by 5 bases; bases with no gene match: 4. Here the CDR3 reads CASSGGLAGPYF. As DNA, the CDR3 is TGTGCCAGCAGTGGGGGACTAGCGGGACCGTACTTC.

CDR3 amino acids: CASSQLANRLSVEKLFF. The CDR3 region has the DNA TGTGCCAGCAGCCAATTAGCCAACAGGCTTTCCGTCGAAAAACTGTTTTTT. The rearrangement links TRBV7-9 to TRBJ1-4; perhaps TRBD1 as D (5 bases). Per germline, CDR1 SEHNR and CDR2 FQNEAQ (reference sequence). The CDR3 runs 17 residues. Trimming took 5 bases from V and 8 from J, leaving 24 bases between them.

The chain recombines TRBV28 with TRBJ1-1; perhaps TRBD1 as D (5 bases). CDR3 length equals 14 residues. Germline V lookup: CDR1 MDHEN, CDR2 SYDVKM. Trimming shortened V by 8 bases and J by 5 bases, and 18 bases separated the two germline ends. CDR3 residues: CASREGIDGTEAFF. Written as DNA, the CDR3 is TGTGCCAGCCGGGAGGGGATCGATGGGACTGAAGCTTTCTTT. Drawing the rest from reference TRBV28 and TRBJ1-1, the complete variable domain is DVKVTQSSRYLVKRTGEKVFLECVQDMDHENMFWYRQDPGLGLRLIYFSYDVKMKEKGDIPEGYSVSREKKERFSLILESASTNQTSMYLCASREGIDGTEAFFGQGTRLTVV.

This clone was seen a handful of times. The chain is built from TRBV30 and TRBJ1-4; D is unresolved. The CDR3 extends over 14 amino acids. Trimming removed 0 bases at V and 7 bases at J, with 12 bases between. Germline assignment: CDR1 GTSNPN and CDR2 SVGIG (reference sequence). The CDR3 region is CAWSVSPRGEKLFF. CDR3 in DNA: TGTGCCTGGAGTGTCTCCCCCAGAGGTGAAAAACTGTTTTTT.